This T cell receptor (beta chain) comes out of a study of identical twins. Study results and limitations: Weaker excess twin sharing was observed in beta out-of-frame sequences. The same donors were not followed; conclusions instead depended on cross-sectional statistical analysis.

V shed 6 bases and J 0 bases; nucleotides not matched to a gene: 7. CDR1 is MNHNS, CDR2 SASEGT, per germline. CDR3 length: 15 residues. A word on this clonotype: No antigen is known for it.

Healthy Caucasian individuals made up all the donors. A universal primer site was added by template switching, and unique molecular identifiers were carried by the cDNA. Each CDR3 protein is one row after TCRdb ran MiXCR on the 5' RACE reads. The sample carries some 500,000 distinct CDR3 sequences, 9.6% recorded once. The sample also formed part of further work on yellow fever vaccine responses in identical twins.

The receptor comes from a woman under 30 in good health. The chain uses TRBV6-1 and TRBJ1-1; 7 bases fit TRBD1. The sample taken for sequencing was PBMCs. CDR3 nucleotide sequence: TGTGCCAGCAGCCCAAAAGACAGGGTGAACACTGAAGCTTTCTTT. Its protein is CASSPKDRVNTEAFF.